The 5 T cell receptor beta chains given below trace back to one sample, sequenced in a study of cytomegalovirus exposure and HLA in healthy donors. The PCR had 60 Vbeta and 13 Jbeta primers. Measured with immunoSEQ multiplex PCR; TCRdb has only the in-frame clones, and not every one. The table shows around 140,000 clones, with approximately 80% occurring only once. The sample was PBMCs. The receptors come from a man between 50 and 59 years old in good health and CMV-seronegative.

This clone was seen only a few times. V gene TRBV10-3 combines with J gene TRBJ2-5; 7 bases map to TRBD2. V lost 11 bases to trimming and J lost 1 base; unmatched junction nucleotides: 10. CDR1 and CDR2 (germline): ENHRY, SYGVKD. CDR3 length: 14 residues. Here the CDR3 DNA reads TGTGCCGTAGGTGGCGGGGGTGTCCAAGAGACCCAGTACTTC. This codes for CAVGGGGVQETQYF.

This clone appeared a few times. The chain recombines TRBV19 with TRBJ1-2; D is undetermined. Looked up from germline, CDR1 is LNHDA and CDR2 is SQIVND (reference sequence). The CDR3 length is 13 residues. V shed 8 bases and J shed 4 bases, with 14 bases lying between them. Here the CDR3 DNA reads TGTGCCAGTTCGGTATATATCGGCTATGGCTACACCTTC. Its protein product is CASSVYIGYGYTF.

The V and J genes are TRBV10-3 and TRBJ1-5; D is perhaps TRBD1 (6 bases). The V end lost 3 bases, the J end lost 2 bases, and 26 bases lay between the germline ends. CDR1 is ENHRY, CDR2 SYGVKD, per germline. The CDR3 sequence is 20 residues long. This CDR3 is CAISDVRAATGTSGNQPQHF. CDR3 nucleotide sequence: TGTGCCATCAGTGACGTGAGGGCGGCCACCGGGACATCGGGCAATCAGCCCCAGCATTTT.

This chain's CDR3 is CASSIGLADYEQYF. Here the CDR3 DNA reads TGTGCCAGCAGCATAGGACTAGCTGATTACGAGCAGTACTTC. The J gene is TRBJ2-7, the V gene TRBV5-5; 8 bases line up with TRBD2. V shed 4 bases and J 4 bases; nucleotides not matched to a gene: 7. Germline V gene sequence: CDR1 SGHKS, CDR2 YYEKEE (reference sequence). The CDR3 contains 14 residues.

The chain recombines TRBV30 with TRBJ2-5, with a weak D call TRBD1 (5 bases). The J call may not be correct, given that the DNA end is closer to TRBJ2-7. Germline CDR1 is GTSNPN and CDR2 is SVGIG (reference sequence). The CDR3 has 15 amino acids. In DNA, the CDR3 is TGTGCCTGGAGTGTACCGACAGACTTCTCCTACGAGCAGTACTTC. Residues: CAWSVPTDFSYEQYF.